These 29 T cell receptor beta chains originate from one sample sequenced in a study of CD8+CD57+ T cells in acquired aplastic anemia. Using genomic DNA as the template, TCR beta VDJ and CDR3 profiling was carried out. Each CDR3 protein is one row after TCRdb ran MiXCR on the reads. The data show about 190,000 distinct CDR3 sequences, approximately 50% seen once. Selection for sequencing was limited to patients who had shown CD8+CD57+ cell expansion by flow cytometry. Sequencing was carried out using sorted CD4+, CD8+, or CD8+CD57+ T cells (not recorded which) from PBMCs. These receptors were obtained from a human donor with aplastic anemia.

This clonotype was seen a few times. The genes are TRBV3-1 and TRBJ2-7, with TRBD1 matching 9 bases. CDR3 length: 16 amino acids. J lost 12 bases, V lost 3 bases, and 18 bases had no gene match. The germline V gene has CDR1 LGHDT and CDR2 YNNKEL (reference sequence). The CDR3 is CASSHRTGAHGGGWYF. The CDR3, as DNA: TGTGCCAGCAGCCACCGGACAGGGGCCCATGGAGGGGGATGGTACTTC.

This clonotype was counted many times. The chain joins TRBV5-1 to TRBJ2-3, with D possibly TRBD2 on 5 matching bases. The germline V gene encodes CDR1 SGHRS and CDR2 YFSETQ. The CDR3 is 14 amino acids. The V and J ends lost 0 bases and 0 bases respectively, with 5 bases between them. This CDR3 reads CASSLGTSTDTQYF. CDR3 nucleotides: TGCGCCAGCAGCTTGGGGACTAGCACAGATACGCAGTATTTT.

CDR3 amino acids: CASSLTSGAGNEQFF. In DNA form, the CDR3 reads TGTGCCAGCAGCTTAACTAGCGGGGCCGGGAATGAGCAGTTCTTC. This chain uses TRBV7-3 with TRBJ2-1, with 8 bases matching TRBD2. CDR3 length equals 15 residues. Germline values: CDR1 SGHTA, CDR2 FQGTGA. V shed 0 bases and J 7 bases; nucleotides not matched to a gene: 5.

The chain links TRBV2 to TRBJ2-1; D possibly matches TRBD1 or TRBD2 (5 bases each). From germline, CDR1 is SNHLY and CDR2 FYNNEI. V lost 10 bases and J lost 8, with 21 bases in between. The CDR3 spans 14 residues. CDR3 in amino acids: CAIRRQTLGDEQFF. The CDR3 nucleotides are TGTGCCATCCGCCGTCAGACCTTGGGGGATGAGCAGTTCTTC.

This clonotype was recorded a few times. The chain has TRBV5-1 and TRBJ2-3, with 10 bases lining up with TRBD1. Trimming took 4 bases from V and 1 from J; bases not matched to a gene: 6. This CDR3 comprises 16 residues. The germline V gene has CDR1 SGHRS and CDR2 YFSETQ. This CDR3 reads CASSNPGTGGTDTQYF. The CDR3 coding sequence is TGCGCCAGCAGCAACCCCGGGACAGGGGGCACAGATACGCAGTATTTT.

This clonotype appeared many times. J is TRBJ2-5 and V is TRBV24-1; 8 bases map to TRBD2. The ends lost 9 bases at V and 4 bases at J; junction bases unmatched: 6. Germline V gives CDR1 KGHDR, CDR2 SFDVKD. The CDR3 has 13 residues. This CDR3 is CATVVGRGETQYF. The CDR3 DNA reads TGTGCCACCGTCGTCGGGAGGGGAGAGACCCAGTACTTC.

The chain links TRBV7-9 to TRBJ2-7, with TRBD2 identical over 10 bases. The CDR3 extends over 13 amino acids. V lost 10 bases to trimming and J lost 4 bases; unmatched junction nucleotides: 7. Germline CDR1 and CDR2: SEHNR and FQNEAQ (reference sequence). The CDR3 reads CATSGLANYEQYF. The CDR3 region has the DNA TGTGCCACCTCGGGACTAGCGAATTACGAGCAGTACTTC.

This chain links TRBV5-4 with TRBJ2-5; 15 bases are shared with TRBD2. The germline CDR1 and CDR2 sequences are SGHNT and YYREEE (reference sequence). The CDR3 runs to 16 residues. Trimming cost V 5 bases and J 5 bases; bases outside gene matches: 7. The CDR3 region has the DNA TGTGCCAGCAGTCCTGGGGGACTAGCGGGAGGTGAGACCCAGTACTTC. This codes for CASSPGGLAGGETQYF.

The chain joins TRBV7-3 to TRBJ2-3; no firm D call. This CDR3 is built from 15 residues. Looked up from germline, CDR1 is SGHTA and CDR2 is FQGTGA. V dropped 5 bases and J dropped 6 bases, with 18 bases sitting between them. CDR3 sequence (DNA): TGTGCCAGCAGCCCACGGGTACTGAGCTTGGATACGCAGTATTTT. The encoded protein is CASSPRVLSLDTQYF. Full variable domain (remainder filled in from reference TRBV7-3 and TRBJ2-3): GAGVSQTPSNKVTEKGKYVELRCDPISGHTALYWYRQSLGQGPEFLIYFQGTGAADDSGLPNDRFFAVRPEGSVSTLKIQRTERGDSAVYLCASSPRVLSLDTQYFGPGTRLTVL.

The chain links TRBV15 to TRBJ1-1; D may be TRBD1 (5 bases). Germline V gene data show CDR1 as LNHNV and CDR2 as YYDKDF (reference sequence). Trimming took 0 bases from V and 5 from J, leaving 7 bases between them. The CDR3 is 13 amino acids. CDR3 region: CATSRDQGTEAFF. The DNA of the CDR3 is TGTGCCACCAGCAGAGATCAGGGTACTGAAGCTTTCTTT.

Concerning this clonotype itself: Germline and junction disagree at one end, which may indicate a read error. The V and J genes are TRBV2 and TRBJ1-3; D remains ambiguous. Looked up from germline, CDR1 is SNHLY and CDR2 is FYNNEI. CDR3 length: 14 amino acids. As DNA, the CDR3 is TGTGCCAGCAGTGGTGTTCTCTCTGGAAACGCCATATATTTT. Translated, it gives CASSGVLSGNAIYF.

Here the CDR3 DNA reads TGTGCCAGCAGAGACGGACAGTACTATGGCTACACCTTC. As protein: CASRDGQYYGYTF. V is TRBV12-3 or TRBV12-4 and J is TRBJ1-2; the D gene is possibly TRBD1 (6 bases). The CDR3 contains 13 residues. V lost 6 bases and J lost 3, with 11 bases in between.

This clonotype was observed many times. The chain employs TRBV19 and TRBJ1-5, with unresolved D. This CDR3 is built from 14 residues. In germline, CDR1 is LNHDA, CDR2 SQIVND (reference sequence). V gave up 4 bases and J gave up 2 bases, with 9 bases separating them. CDR3 sequence reads: CASSNLHGNQPQHF. DNA for the CDR3: TGTGCCAGTAGTAATCTTCACGGCAATCAGCCCCAGCATTTT.

The chain couples TRBV7-8 to TRBJ1-2, with D tentatively TRBD1 (5 bases). The CDR3 contains 14 residues. From germline, CDR1 is SGHVS and CDR2 FQNEAQ. The ends were cut back, 0 bases at V and 1 base at J, with 6 bases in the middle. The CDR3 spells CASSLAGVNYGYTF. For the CDR3, the DNA is TGTGCCAGCAGCTTAGCGGGGGTTAACTATGGCTACACCTTC.

In its sample, this clonotype was seen once. The V and J genes are TRBV10-2 and TRBJ2-7; a weak D match, TRBD1 (6 bases). Germline V gene data show CDR1 as WSHSY and CDR2 as SAAADI. The V and J ends lost 6 bases and 3 bases respectively, with 15 bases between them. CDR3 size: 14 residues. The CDR3 nucleotides are TGCGCCAGCAGCCAAGATGCCAGGGGCTACGAGCAGTACTTC. It encodes CASSQDARGYEQYF.

V usage is TRBV5-1 and J usage is TRBJ2-1, with D perhaps matching TRBD2 (6 bases). Germline assignment: CDR1 SGHRS and CDR2 YFSETQ. This CDR3 has 14 residues. V was shortened by 4 bases and J by 7 bases, with 15 bases between the two germline ends. The DNA of the CDR3 is TGCGCCAGCAGCAAAGGGACTGGGGGTAATGAGCAGTTCTTC. The encoded protein is CASSKGTGGNEQFF.

This clonotype came up many times. The rearrangement links TRBV24-1 to TRBJ1-2; D remains ambiguous. V dropped 4 bases and J dropped 8 bases, with 16 bases sitting between them. Per the germline V gene, CDR1 is KGHDR and CDR2 is SFDVKD. The CDR3 runs to 14 residues. The CDR3 DNA sequence: TGTGCCACCAGTGACAGTTCCCCCTACGGCGGCTACACCTTC. Residues: CATSDSSPYGGYTF.

In this sample, this clonotype turned up many times. The V call is TRBV24-1, the J call TRBJ1-1; 10 bases agree with TRBD1. V dropped 4 bases and J dropped 3; count of bases not matched to a gene: 7. The CDR3 runs 16 residues. Looked up from germline, CDR1 is KGHDR and CDR2 is SFDVKD. DNA of the CDR3: TGTGCCACCAGTGAAAGCGGACAGGGGGGGGACACTGAAGCTTTCTTT. Residues: CATSESGQGGDTEAFF.

In its sample, this clonotype was seen many times. V usage is TRBV11-2 and J usage is TRBJ2-1; 8 nucleotides match TRBD1. V was pared by 5 bases and J by 4 bases, with 10 bases of the junction left unmatched. This CDR3 has 16 amino acids. Germline V lookup: CDR1 SGHAT, CDR2 FQNNGV. CDR3 protein: CASSRGGQGGYNEQFF. The CDR3 DNA reads TGTGCCAGCAGCCGAGGCGGACAGGGTGGTTACAATGAGCAGTTCTTC.

A word on this clonotype: One junction end does not reproduce the germline sequence, and a read error may be involved. V usage is TRBV11-1 and J usage is TRBJ2-2; 13 bases fit TRBD2. CDR1 SGHAT and CDR2 FQDESV come from the germline V gene (reference sequence). This CDR3 contains 15 residues. The CDR3 protein is CASSRTSGSFGELSF. CDR3 nucleotide sequence: TGTGCCAGCAGCCGGACTAGCGGGAGTTTCGGGGAGCTGTCTTTT. Full variable domain (rest looked up from reference TRBV11-1 and TRBJ2-2): EAEVAQSPRYKITEKSQAVAFWCDPISGHATLYWYRQILGQGPELLVQFQDESVVDDSQLPKDRFSAERLKGVDSTLKIQPAELGDSAMYLCASSRTSGSFGELSFGEGSRLTVL.

The chain couples TRBV7-8 to TRBJ2-6, with D perhaps matching TRBD1 or TRBD2 (5 bases each). The CDR3 covers 17 residues. Trimming removed 3 bases at V and 5 bases at J, with 17 bases between. Germline V gene data show CDR1 as SGHVS and CDR2 as FQNEAQ. CDR3 amino acids: CASSFSGSPSRANVLTF. The CDR3 coding sequence is TGTGCCAGCAGCTTTTCAGGGAGTCCCTCGCGGGCCAACGTCCTGACTTTC.

J is TRBJ2-5 and V is TRBV20-1, with 10 bases identical to TRBD1. This CDR3 has 13 residues. The V and J ends lost 6 bases and 6 bases, in that order; junction bases with no gene match: 7. CDR1 is DFQATT and CDR2 is SNEGSKA in the germline V gene (reference sequence). CDR3 bases: TGCAGTGCGCAGACAGGGGGCTTACAGACCCAGTACTTC. As protein: CSAQTGGLQTQYF.

For this clonotype: One junction end disagrees with the germline gene, perhaps due to a read error. The chain has TRBV7-6 and TRBJ2-7; D not resolved. Per the germline V gene, CDR1 is SGHVS and CDR2 is FNYEAQ. This CDR3 spans 13 amino acids. The CDR3 is CASSSAPAYEQYF. CDR3 in DNA: TGTGCCAGTAGCTCCGCCCCCGCCTACGAGCAGTACTTC.

The gene calls are TRBV15 and TRBJ2-5; 10 nucleotides line up with TRBD2. Trimming at V came to 0 bases and at J to 4 bases, leaving 2 bases not matched to a gene. Looked up from germline, CDR1 is LNHNV and CDR2 is YYDKDF (reference sequence). The CDR3 covers 15 residues. The CDR3 spells CATSREAGGIETQYF. Here the CDR3 DNA reads TGTGCCACCAGCAGAGAAGCGGGAGGGATAGAGACCCAGTACTTC.

V and J are TRBV4-2 and TRBJ2-5; TRBD1 might be the D (5 bases). V dropped 1 base and J dropped 6 bases, with 30 bases sitting between them. Germline CDR1 reads LGHNA; CDR2 reads YNFKEQ. The CDR3 has 20 residues. The CDR3 DNA reads TGTGCCAGCAGCCAAGCTCGTCGCCAGGGATGGATGATCCAAGGACAGACCCAGTACTTC. This codes for CASSQARRQGWMIQGQTQYF.

Turning to this clonotype: With a much larger clone just one base away, this may be a read error. This chain uses TRBV14 with TRBJ2-5; no firm D call. The CDR3 spans 15 residues. CDR1 is SGHDN and CDR2 is FVKESK in the germline V gene. Here the CDR3 DNA reads TGTGCCAGCAGCCTTATCAGGCAGCCCCAAGAGCCCCAGTACTTC. It translates to CASSLIRQPQEPQYF.

This clonotype appeared once. The gene calls are TRBV29-1 and TRBJ2-3; TRBD2 agrees at 16 bases. Germline-derived CDR1 and CDR2 are SQVTM and ANQGSEA. The J segment lost 7 bases and the V segment lost 6 bases, leaving 10 bases of the junction unmatched. This CDR3 is built from 16 residues. In DNA, the CDR3 is TGCAGCGTCGCGGGACTAGCGGGGGGGCATGTGAATACGCAGTATTTT. This sequence encodes CSVAGLAGGHVNTQYF.

V gene TRBV19 combines with J gene TRBJ2-5; D is undetermined. This CDR3 contains 13 residues. The V and J ends lost 6 bases and 0 bases respectively, with 8 bases between them. Looked up from germline, CDR1 is LNHDA and CDR2 is SQIVND (reference sequence). CDR3 bases: TGTGCCAGTAGCCAAGTGTACCAAGAGACCCAGTACTTC. It translates to CASSQVYQETQYF.

The chain is built from TRBV12-3 or TRBV12-4 and TRBJ2-7, with TRBD2 as a possible D gene (5 bases). Trimming pared 3 bases from V and 5 bases from J, leaving 17 bases between. This CDR3 region has 15 residues. The CDR3 DNA is TGTGCCAGCAGTTTGAGAGGGCTAGTTGACGACGAGCAGTACTTC. This codes for CASSLRGLVDDEQYF.